This entry is about one T cell receptor beta chain. The antigen is unknown. This record belongs to a study of radiation and T cells in renal cell carcinoma. Whole-study findings and limits: From baseline, blood top tumor clonotypes peaked at 2 weeks post-radiation.

Clones were sequenced by immunoSEQ multiplex PCR, and TCRdb holds only the in-frame ones, with some missing. The sample consists of approximately 90,000 clones, 70% to 90% of them appearing once. Time point defined: blood 4 weeks post-SBRT, at nephrectomy. This sample's treatment: 15 Gy SBRT to primary tumor, nephrectomy 4 weeks later. The CDR3 covers 16 residues. Trimming shortened V by 0 bases and J by 9 bases, and 21 bases separated the two germline ends. Germline CDR1 is LGHNA and CDR2 is YNFKEQ. The chain recombines TRBV4-2 with TRBJ2-7, with D possibly being TRBD2 (6 bases). This TCR derives from a man in his forties or fifties with renal cell carcinoma. The material sequenced was blood, taken from a patient whose treatment included radiotherapy and nephrectomy. Here the CDR3 DNA reads TGTGCCAGCAGCCAAGAAAAGGCGGGGCCCCTTACGGGGCAGTACTTC. This codes for CASSQEKAGPLTGQYF.